Shown below are 6 T cell receptor beta chains from a single sample sequenced in a study of T cell changes during pregnancy in multiple sclerosis. Sequencing used immunoSEQ multiplex PCR; TCRdb keeps in-frame clones, though not all of them. The data contain roughly 40,000 clones, roughly nine tenths of them seen just once; the ten biggest clones take up approximately 0.71%. This material consisted of CD4+ T cells from peripheral blood mononuclear cells, taken before pregnancy. The receptor source for this set is a female donor with multiple sclerosis, enrolled in a pregnancy study.

V gene TRBV18 combines with J gene TRBJ2-7; TRBD2 agrees at 9 bases. V lost 5 bases to trimming and J lost 7 bases; unmatched junction nucleotides: 9. The V gene's germline CDR1 is KGHSH and CDR2 LQKENI. The CDR3 spans 14 residues. The CDR3 DNA reads as TGTGCCAGCTCAGGGGGACTAGCCTCGGGGGAGCAGTACTTC. Amino acids: CASSGGLASGEQYF.

The chain is built from TRBV9 and TRBJ2-1, with TRBD2 identical over 12 bases. From germline, CDR1 is SGDLS and CDR2 YYNGEE. The V and J ends lost 2 bases and 0 bases, in that order; junction bases with no gene match: 12. CDR3 size: 20 residues. The CDR3 here is CASSVGTSGPRGASYNEQFF. The CDR3 nucleotides read TGTGCCAGCAGCGTCGGGACTAGCGGGCCTCGGGGGGCCTCCTACAATGAGCAGTTCTTC.

The rearrangement uses TRBV11-1 and TRBJ2-1, with 7 bases matching TRBD1. The V gene's germline CDR1 is SGHAT and CDR2 FQDESV (reference sequence). V lost 3 bases to trimming and J lost 10 bases; unmatched junction nucleotides: 6. The CDR3 is 13 amino acids. The CDR3 region is CASSLGNRGEQFF. The CDR3 DNA is TGTGCCAGCAGCTTGGGAAACAGGGGCGAGCAGTTCTTC.

The chain has TRBV5-4 and TRBJ2-3, with 12 nucleotides matching TRBD2. Germline V gene sequence: CDR1 SGHNT, CDR2 YYREEE (reference sequence). V trimming: 1 base; J trimming: 9 bases; junction bases outside the gene matches: 6. This CDR3 has 15 residues. The CDR3 bases are TGTGCCAGCAGCTTGTCTAGCGGGGGGGCCAGAACGCAGTATTTT. Protein: CASSLSSGGARTQYF.

The chain is built from TRBV11-2 and TRBJ1-1, with D tentatively TRBD1 (5 bases). V was clipped by 2 bases and J by 5 bases, with 9 bases between them. The germline V gene encodes CDR1 SGHAT and CDR2 FQNNGV. The CDR3 runs to 13 residues. The CDR3 loop is CASSLRGLTEAFF. Written as DNA, the CDR3 is TGTGCCAGCAGCTTACGGGGGTTAACTGAAGCTTTCTTT.

The rearrangement links TRBV6-5 to TRBJ1-1; 11 nucleotides align to TRBD1. The CDR3 runs 16 residues. Germline V lookup: CDR1 MNHEY, CDR2 SVGAGI. V was clipped by 2 bases and J by 5 bases; unmatched bases: 7. This CDR3 is CASSYRTGGRNTEAFF. CDR3 sequence (DNA): TGTGCCAGCAGTTACAGGACAGGGGGCCGAAATACTGAAGCTTTCTTT.